The entry that follows covers one T cell receptor beta chain sequence. It was during active infection that Seattle patients were enrolled and then longitudinally followed. This record comes from a study of blood T cell repertoires in COVID-19. Study details: Specimens from acute and convalescent COVID-19 originated in the United States, Italy and Spain. PBMCs, B-cell-depleted T cells, or T cells were the source of the cDNA or gDNA that made up the material.

Data came from immunoSEQ multiplex PCR; TCRdb stores just in-frame clones and leaves some out. The sample has 250,000 to 350,000 clones; less than 85% are singletons. Trimming stripped 3 bases from V and 9 bases from J, with 9 bases between. Germline values: CDR1 GTSNPN, CDR2 SVGIG (reference sequence). The CDR3 runs to 11 residues. The TCR originated in a human donor with COVID-19, enrolled during active disease. The donor label of this sample is uncertain. The specimen was peripheral blood. The J gene is TRBJ2-1, the V gene TRBV30; the D gene is possibly TRBD2 (6 bases). CDR3 protein: CAWRTSAEQFF. Here the CDR3 DNA reads TGTGCCTGGAGGACTAGTGCTGAGCAGTTCTTC.